In this sample, the clone carrying this T cell receptor (beta chain) turned up a few times. The antigen is undetermined. It was one heparinised blood draw, averaging around 110 mL, that each donor gave. This record belongs to a study of beta chain features in type 1 diabetes. Study as a whole: Summed over all samples, the examined sorted cells came to 90 million to 120 million. Overall study results and limits: The study found moderately but significantly shorter TCRB CDR3s in all four CD4+ subsets of Type 1 diabetes patients. The VDJ junctions of type 1 diabetes patients carried fewer insertions and more deletions.

Expressed TCRB transcripts were sequenced because the isolated RNA had all been reverse transcribed beforehand. An average roughly 3.6 million reads came from naive, central memory and regulatory T cell samples. Sequencing used immunoSEQ multiplex PCR; TCRdb keeps in-frame clones, though not all of them. The sample holds 150,000 or so clones, 6.5% to 8.5% seen once. Trimming cost V 4 bases and J 12 bases; bases outside gene matches: 2. CDR3 length equals 11 residues. Germline V gives CDR1 SQVTM, CDR2 ANQGSEA. The sequencing sample was made of central memory CD4+ T cells from blood. V usage is TRBV29-1 and J usage is TRBJ2-7; TRBD2 matches 14 bases. The TCR was taken from a woman between 18 and 29 years old with type 1 diabetes. CDR3 amino acids: CSVGTSGRWYF. The DNA for the CDR3 is TGCAGCGTTGGGACTAGCGGGAGGTGGTACTTC.